This T cell receptor beta chain originates from a study of blood T cell repertoires in COVID-19. On the study more broadly: From the United States, Italy and Spain came samples of acute and convalescent COVID-19. PBMCs, B-cell-depleted T cells, or T cells provided the cDNA or gDNA that made up the material.

In the study's own analysis: Estimation of nucleated cell counts was performed using reference gene primer amplification. TCRdb keeps only in-frame clones here, not all; method: immunoSEQ multiplex PCR. The DNA gave D and trimming, while V, J and clone size come from that table. The sample carries roughly 120,000 clones, about 94% recorded once. Seattle cases were enrolled at active infection and followed longitudinally. Germline V gene sequence: CDR1 SGHTA, CDR2 FQGNSA. The V and J ends lost 2 bases and 1 base respectively, with 9 bases between them. There are 14 residues in the CDR3. This TCR was sampled from a man in his fifties with COVID-19, enrolled during active disease. The rearrangement joins TRBV7-2 to TRBJ2-7; D is unresolved. Sequenced input: peripheral blood. The CDR3 nucleotides are TGTGCCAGCAGCTTATCCACAGTATCCTACGAGCAGTACTTC. Its translation: CASSLSTVSYEQYF. Full variable domain (rest looked up from reference TRBV7-2 and TRBJ2-7): GAGVSQSPSNKVTEKGKDVELRCDPISGHTALYWYRQSLGQGLEFLIYFQGNSAPDKSGLPSDRFSAERTGGSVSTLTIQRTQQEDSAVYLCASSLSTVSYEQYFGPGTRLTVT.